Below are 5 T cell receptor beta chains sequenced from a single sample in a study of T-cell memory formation after mild COVID-19. TCRdb called the 5' RACE reads again in MiXCR, with one record for every CDR3 protein. Found here are 300,000 to 350,000 distinct CDR3 sequences, over 11% of them singletons; the top ten hold around 20%. Sequencing input: PBMCs or a T cell subset sorted from them (not recorded which). All receptors come from a man in his late teens or twenties who had mild COVID-19 (a few samples of this study predate the infection). Cell type and time point are not known.

This chain uses TRBV7-2 with TRBJ2-7; 11 bases agree with TRBD2. Losses at the gene ends were 5 bases for V and 3 bases for J; bases not matched to a gene: 6. Germline CDR1 is SGHTA and CDR2 is FQGNSA. This CDR3 is 15 amino acids long. The CDR3 DNA reads TGTGCCAGCAGCAACCTAGCGGGGGGTTTCTACGAGCAGTACTTC. Translation gives CASSNLAGGFYEQYF.

This clonotype was counted a few times. This chain uses TRBV6-2 or TRBV6-3 with TRBJ2-7; 7 bases are a match to TRBD2. The CDR3 has 14 amino acids. Germline V gene sequence: CDR1 MNHEY, CDR2 SVGEGT. V lost 9 bases to trimming and J lost 0 bases; unmatched junction nucleotides: 8. For the CDR3, the DNA is TGTGCCAGTCGGACCGGGGGGAGCTCCTACGAGCAGTACGTC. Translating it yields CASRTGGSSYEQYV.

This clonotype was counted a few times. The chain is built from TRBV12-3 or TRBV12-4 and TRBJ2-5, with D possibly TRBD2 on 6 matching bases. V lost 2 bases, J lost 0 bases, and 10 bases lay in between. This CDR3 has 15 amino acids. In DNA, the CDR3 is TGTGCCAGCAGTTTAAGGAGGGTGTACCAAGAGACCCAGTACTTC. Translated: CASSLRRVYQETQYF.

The chain is built from TRBV5-1 and TRBJ2-3, with TRBD2 identical over 7 bases. The J segment lost 9 bases and the V segment lost 0 bases, leaving 10 bases of the junction unmatched. In germline, CDR1 is SGHRS, CDR2 YFSETQ. The CDR3 consists of 15 residues. CDR3 nucleotide sequence: TGCGCCAGCAGCTTGGCTTGGACACCGCGGGGGACGCAGTATTTT. Translating it yields CASSLAWTPRGTQYF.

The chain has TRBV24-1 and TRBJ1-6; D uncertain. The CDR3 length is 12 residues. From germline, CDR1 is KGHDR and CDR2 SFDVKD. V dropped 7 bases and J dropped 12 bases, with 12 bases sitting between them. CDR3 region: CATRWTAGPLHF. CDR3 sequence (DNA): TGTGCCACCAGATGGACGGCTGGACCCCTCCACTTT.